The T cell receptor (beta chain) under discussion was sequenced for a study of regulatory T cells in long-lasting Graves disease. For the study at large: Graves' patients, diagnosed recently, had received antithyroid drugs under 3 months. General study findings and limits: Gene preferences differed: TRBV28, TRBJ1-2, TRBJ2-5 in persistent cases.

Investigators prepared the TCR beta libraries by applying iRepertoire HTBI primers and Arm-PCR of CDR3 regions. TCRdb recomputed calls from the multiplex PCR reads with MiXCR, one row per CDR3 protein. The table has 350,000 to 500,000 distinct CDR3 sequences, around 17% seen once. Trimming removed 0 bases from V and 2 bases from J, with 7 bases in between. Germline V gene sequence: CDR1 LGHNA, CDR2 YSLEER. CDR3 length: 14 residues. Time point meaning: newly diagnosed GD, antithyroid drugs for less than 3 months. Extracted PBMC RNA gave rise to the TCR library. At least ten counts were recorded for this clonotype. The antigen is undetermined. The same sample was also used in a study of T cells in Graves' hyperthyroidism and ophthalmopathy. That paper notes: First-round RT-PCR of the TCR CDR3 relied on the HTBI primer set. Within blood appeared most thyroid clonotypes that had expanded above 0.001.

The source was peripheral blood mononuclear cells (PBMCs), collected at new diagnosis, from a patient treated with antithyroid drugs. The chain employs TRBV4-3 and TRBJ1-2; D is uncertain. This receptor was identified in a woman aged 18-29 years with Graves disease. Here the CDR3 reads CASSQDGGNYGYTF. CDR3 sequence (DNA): TGCGCCAGCAGCCAAGATGGTGGGAACTATGGCTACACCTTC.